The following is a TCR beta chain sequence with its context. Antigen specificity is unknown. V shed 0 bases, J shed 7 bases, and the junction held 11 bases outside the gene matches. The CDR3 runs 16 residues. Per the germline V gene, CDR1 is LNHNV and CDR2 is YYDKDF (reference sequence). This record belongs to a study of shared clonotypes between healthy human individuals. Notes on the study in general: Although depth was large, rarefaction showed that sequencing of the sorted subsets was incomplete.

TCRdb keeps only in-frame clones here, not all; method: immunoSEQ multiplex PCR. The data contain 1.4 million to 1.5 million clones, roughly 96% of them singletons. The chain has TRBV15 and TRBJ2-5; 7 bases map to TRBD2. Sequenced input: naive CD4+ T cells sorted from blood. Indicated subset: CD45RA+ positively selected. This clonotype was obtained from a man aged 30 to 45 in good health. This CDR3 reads CATSRDRGLGIMTQYF. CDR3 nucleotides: TGTGCCACCAGCAGAGATCGTGGACTAGGTATAATGACCCAGTACTTC. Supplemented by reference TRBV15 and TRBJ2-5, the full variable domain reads DAMVIQNPRYQVTQFGKPVTLSCSQTLNHNVMYWYQQKSSQAPKLLFHYYDKDFNNEADTPDNFQSRRPNTSFCFLDIRSPGLGDTAMYLCATSRDRGLGIMTQYFGPGTRLLVL.